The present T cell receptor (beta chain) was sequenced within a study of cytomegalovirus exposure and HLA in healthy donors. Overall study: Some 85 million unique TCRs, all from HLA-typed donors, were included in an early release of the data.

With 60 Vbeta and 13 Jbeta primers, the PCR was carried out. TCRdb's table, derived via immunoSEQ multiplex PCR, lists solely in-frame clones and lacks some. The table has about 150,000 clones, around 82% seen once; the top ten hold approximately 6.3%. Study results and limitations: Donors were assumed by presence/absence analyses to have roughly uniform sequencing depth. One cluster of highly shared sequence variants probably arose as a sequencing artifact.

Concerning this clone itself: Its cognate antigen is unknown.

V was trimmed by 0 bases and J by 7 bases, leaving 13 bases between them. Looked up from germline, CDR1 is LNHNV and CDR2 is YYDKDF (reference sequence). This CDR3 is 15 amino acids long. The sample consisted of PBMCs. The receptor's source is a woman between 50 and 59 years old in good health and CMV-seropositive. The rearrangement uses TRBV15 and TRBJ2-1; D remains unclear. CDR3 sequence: CATSRDGGAINEQFF. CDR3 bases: TGTGCCACCAGCAGAGACGGCGGAGCTATAAATGAGCAGTTCTTC.